The 14 T cell receptor beta chains below come from one sample, sequenced in a study of blood T cells in healthy people across ages. A sample-barcoded 5' primer and a J-beta primer mix were used in a second PCR of roughly 7 to 11 cycles. TCRdb reprocessed the 5' RACE reads with MiXCR, giving one entry per CDR3 protein. Seen here are about 580,000 distinct CDR3 sequences, less than 60% observed once, and the top ten hold just under 25%. Sequencing was done on a sample of blood. These receptors came from a man aged 80 or over in good health.

The rearrangement joins TRBV18 to TRBJ2-1; tentatively, D is TRBD2 (6 bases). Germline V gene lookup returns CDR1 KGHSH and CDR2 LQKENI. V lost 2 bases and J 5 bases, leaving 13 bases between the germline ends. The CDR3 consists of 15 residues. Here the CDR3 reads CASSPSGGIHNEQFF. For the CDR3, the DNA is TGTGCCAGCTCACCATCCGGCGGGATTCACAATGAGCAGTTCTTC.

The chain couples TRBV28 to TRBJ1-2, with D unresolved. Germline V CDR1 and CDR2: MDHEN, SYDVKM. The CDR3 runs 11 residues. V was clipped by 6 bases and J by 3 bases, with 5 bases between them. CDR3 loop: CASRDDYGYTF. In DNA, the CDR3 is TGTGCCAGCAGGGACGACTATGGCTACACCTTC.

V gene TRBV30 combines with J gene TRBJ1-4; 7 bases line up with TRBD1. V was clipped by 7 bases and J by 6 bases; unmatched bases: 8. The CDR3 runs 13 residues. The germline gives CDR1 GTSNPN, CDR2 SVGIG (reference sequence). The CDR3 nucleotides read TGTGCCTTGTTGGGGACAGAGGATGAAAAACTGTTTTTT. This codes for CALLGTEDEKLFF.

The CDR3 here is CSVGLAGMEQYF. CDR3 DNA sequence: TGCAGCGTTGGACTAGCGGGAATGGAGCAGTACTTC. The chain combines TRBV29-1 with TRBJ2-5, with 11 bases matching TRBD2. This CDR3 has 12 residues. V shed 4 bases and J 11 bases; nucleotides not matched to a gene: 6. Germline V lookup: CDR1 SQVTM, CDR2 ANQGSEA.

The chain employs TRBV12-3 or TRBV12-4 and TRBJ2-7, with a weak D call TRBD1 (6 bases). V was clipped by 5 bases and J by 6 bases, with 17 bases between them. The length of the CDR3 is 14 residues. This chain's CDR3 is CASSPGTPRGEQYF. The CDR3 nucleotides are TGTGCCAGCAGTCCCGGGACACCCCGGGGCGAGCAGTACTTC.

V usage is TRBV30 and J usage is TRBJ2-3, with 10 bases that match TRBD2. The V gene end was trimmed by 2 bases and the J gene end by 5 bases; junction bases not matched to a gene: 4. The germline V gene has CDR1 GTSNPN and CDR2 SVGIG (reference sequence). The CDR3 extends over 14 amino acids. CDR3 residues: CAWSLAGVIDTQYF. The CDR3 DNA is TGTGCCTGGAGTCTAGCGGGGGTCATAGATACGCAGTATTTT.

This rearrangement joins TRBV4-3 to TRBJ2-3, with no clear D. The CDR3 consists of 16 residues. CDR1 and CDR2 from the germline V gene are LGHNA and YSLEER. V was shortened by 1 base and J by 2 bases, with 13 bases between the two germline ends. The CDR3 nucleotides read TGCGCCAGCAGCCAAGGATTAAACGGCCCCACAGATACGCAGTATTTT. Translating gives CASSQGLNGPTDTQYF.

The gene calls are TRBV24-1 and TRBJ2-1; tentatively, D is TRBD1 (6 bases). Trimming stripped 4 bases from V and 4 bases from J, with 13 bases between. Per the germline V gene, CDR1 is KGHDR and CDR2 is SFDVKD. The CDR3 extends over 15 amino acids. The CDR3 nucleotides are TGTGCCACCAGTGAAGGGGGTGGGAAATACAATGAGCAGTTCTTC. Protein product: CATSEGGGKYNEQFF.

The sample holds a few counts of this clonotype. J is TRBJ2-5 and V is TRBV7-2; D unresolved. The assigned J gene may be wrong: the sequence end matches TRBJ2-7 better. Germline values: CDR1 SGHTA, CDR2 FQGNSA. The CDR3 is 13 residues long. The CDR3 DNA reads TGTGCCAGCAGCCCCGGTAGGAGCGACGAGCAGTACTTC. Protein sequence: CASSPGRSDEQYF.

Details on this clonotype: Without the conserved terminal phenylalanine or tryptophan, this CDR3 likely stems from a read error. The chain couples TRBV27 to TRBJ1-1; a weak D match, TRBD1 (6 bases). The CDR3 has 15 residues. V was trimmed by 8 bases and J by 8 bases, leaving 24 bases between them. The germline V gene encodes CDR1 MNHEY and CDR2 SMNVEV (reference sequence). This chain's CDR3 is CASSQTGGAGAEAFL. Written as DNA, the CDR3 is TGTGCCAGCTCTCAAACGGGGGGCGCGGGCGCGGAAGCTTTCTTG.

This rearrangement joins TRBV29-1 to TRBJ1-2, with a tentative D call TRBD1 (5 bases). The CDR3 consists of 12 residues. Trimming shortened V by 5 bases and J by 5 bases, and 12 bases separated the two germline ends. Germline CDR1 is SQVTM and CDR2 is ANQGSEA. The CDR3 loop reads CSVMTELYGYTF. The DNA for the CDR3 is TGCAGCGTTATGACAGAATTATATGGCTACACCTTC. The full variable domain, completed using reference TRBV29-1 and TRBJ1-2, is SAVISQKPSRDICQRGTSLTIQCQVDSQVTMMFWYRQQPGQSLTLIATANQGSEATYESGFVIDKFPISRPNLTFSTLTVSNMSPEDSSIYLCSVMTELYGYTFGSGTRLTVV.

This clonotype showed up many times. The chain joins TRBV6-6 to TRBJ1-4; 8 bases are a match to TRBD1. Germline values: CDR1 MNHNY, CDR2 SVGAGI (reference sequence). J lost 0 bases, V lost 6 bases, and 9 bases had no gene match. The CDR3 sequence is 17 residues long. CDR3 sequence: CASSKHGQGTTNEKLFF. Written as DNA, the CDR3 is TGTGCCAGCAGCAAACACGGACAGGGAACAACTAATGAAAAACTGTTTTTT.

The gene calls are TRBV28 and TRBJ2-1; 11 positions agree with TRBD2. Trimming at V came to 7 bases and at J to 9 bases, leaving 14 bases not matched to a gene. This CDR3 contains 16 residues. Germline CDR1 reads MDHEN; CDR2 reads SYDVKM. CDR3 sequence (DNA): TGTGCCAGCACCACCACCGGGACTAGCGGATTCGGTGAGCAGTTCTTC. Its protein product is CASTTTGTSGFGEQFF.

V is TRBV20-1 and J is TRBJ1-2, with D unresolved. The V and J ends lost 1 base and 4 bases respectively, with 7 bases between them. This CDR3 contains 12 residues. The germline V gene encodes CDR1 DFQATT and CDR2 SNEGSKA (reference sequence). CDR3 nucleotide sequence: TGCAGTGCTAGAGTTCCCGGCTATGGCTACACCTTC. As protein: CSARVPGYGYTF.